These 17 T cell receptor beta chains originate from one sample sequenced in a study of blood T cell repertoires in COVID-19. The table came from immunoSEQ multiplex PCR; TCRdb's copy has only in-frame clones and leaves some out. The table includes more than 300,000 clones, 90% detected once. Sequencing was done on a sample of PBMCs or T cells enriched from blood (not recorded which). All receptors derive from a woman aged 25 to 39 who had been exposed to COVID-19.

The chain is built from TRBV9 and TRBJ1-1; D not resolved. V lost 3 bases and J 3 bases, leaving 6 bases between the germline ends. The germline CDR1 and CDR2 sequences are SGDLS and YYNGEE. This CDR3 spans 12 amino acids. The CDR3 here is CASSGAYTEAFF. The CDR3 coding sequence is TGTGCCAGCAGCGGGGCTTACACTGAAGCTTTCTTT.

This chain links TRBV24-1 with TRBJ2-3; 10 nucleotides line up with TRBD2. Germline assignment: CDR1 KGHDR and CDR2 SFDVKD. The CDR3 sequence is 18 residues long. V lost 2 bases and J lost 0; bases outside the gene matches: 7. CDR3 coding DNA: TGTGCCACCAGTGATTCGGGCTGGACTAGCGGTAGCACAGATACGCAGTATTTT. Its protein is CATSDSGWTSGSTDTQYF.

This clone was counted a few times. The chain recombines TRBV7-9 with TRBJ1-2, with 7 bases aligning to TRBD1. V lost 3 bases and J lost 8; bases outside the gene matches: 15. The germline V gene has CDR1 SEHNR and CDR2 FQNEAQ (reference sequence). This CDR3 is built from 16 residues. CDR3 loop: CASSFPLDRVPRGYTF. CDR3 bases: TGTGCCAGCAGCTTTCCCTTAGACAGGGTCCCTCGAGGCTACACCTTC. The whole variable domain, remainder taken from reference TRBV7-9 and TRBJ1-2, is DTGVSQNPRHKITKRGQNVTFRCDPISEHNRLYWYRQTLGQGPEFLTYFQNEAQLEKSRLLSDRFSAERPKGSFSTLEIQRTEQGDSAMYLCASSFPLDRVPRGYTFGSGTRLTVV.

J is TRBJ2-5 and V is TRBV5-1; 13 nucleotides agree with TRBD2. The CDR3 loop spans 16 amino acids. V gave up 4 bases and J gave up 2 bases; unmatched junction bases: 5. CDR1 is SGHRS, CDR2 YFSETQ, per germline. CDR3 protein: CASSGLAGVGQETQYF. The CDR3 DNA is TGCGCCAGCAGCGGACTAGCGGGGGTTGGGCAAGAGACCCAGTACTTC.

This chain links TRBV4-1 with TRBJ1-1; 7 bases fit TRBD1. The trim removed 2 bases at V and 1 base at J, leaving 10 bases unmatched. CDR1 is MGHRA, CDR2 YSYEKL, per germline. This CDR3 is 17 amino acids long. The CDR3 bases are TGCGCCAGCAGCCAATACTTCCCTAGGGGGCAGAACACTGAAGCTTTCTTT. As protein: CASSQYFPRGQNTEAFF.

This chain joins TRBV10-1 and TRBJ1-1, with D possibly matching TRBD1 (6 bases). Germline V gene data show CDR1 as WNHNN and CDR2 as SYGVQD (reference sequence). CDR3 size: 15 residues. V lost 8 bases and J lost 0, with 16 bases in between. Written as DNA, the CDR3 is TGCGCCAGCCTCTTACAGGGTCACATGAACACTGAAGCTTTCTTT. Protein: CASLLQGHMNTEAFF.

The rearrangement joins TRBV27 to TRBJ2-5; possible D gene TRBD1, 6 bases. Germline V gene data show CDR1 as MNHEY and CDR2 as SMNVEV (reference sequence). The CDR3 is 15 amino acids. With 5 bases removed from V and 1 base from J, the gap between germline ends came to 14 bases. CDR3 DNA: TGTGCCAGCAGTCAAACGACGGACAGCCAAGAGACCCAGTACTTC. Its translation is CASSQTTDSQETQYF.

CDR3 in DNA: TGTGCCAGTAGTCCCCGGGAAAGGGACACTGAAGCTTTCTTT. The encoded protein is CASSPRERDTEAFF. The genes are TRBV19 and TRBJ1-1; D gene unclear. Per germline, CDR1 LNHDA and CDR2 SQIVND (reference sequence). With 5 bases removed from V and 3 bases from J, the gap between germline ends came to 13 bases. The CDR3 is 14 residues long.

The rearrangement joins TRBV10-3 to TRBJ1-2, with D perhaps matching TRBD1 (6 bases). With 8 bases removed from V and 6 bases from J, the gap between germline ends came to 16 bases. This CDR3 has 13 residues. Germline V gene lookup returns CDR1 ENHRY and CDR2 SYGVKD. As DNA, the CDR3 is TGTGCCATCGATGGAGAGGGGGGGCATGGCTACACCTTC. It specifies CAIDGEGGHGYTF.

The genes are TRBV7-9 and TRBJ1-1; 7 bases agree with TRBD1. The length of the CDR3 is 14 residues. CDR1 SEHNR and CDR2 FQNEAQ come from the germline V gene (reference sequence). V lost 5 bases, J lost 12 bases, and 15 bases stayed unmatched. CDR3 DNA: TGTGCCAGCAGCCCTCCCAGGGACAGTGGAATAACTTTCTTT. It encodes CASSPPRDSGITFF.

Only a few counts were recorded for this clone. This rearrangement joins TRBV5-1 to TRBJ1-1; a possible D gene is TRBD1 (5 bases). The CDR3 contains 13 residues. Germline CDR1 is SGHRS and CDR2 is YFSETQ. V shed 4 bases and J shed 3 bases, with 10 bases lying between them. CDR3 sequence: CASSGRDDTEAFF. The CDR3 DNA follows: TGCGCCAGCAGCGGCAGGGATGACACTGAAGCTTTCTTT. The whole variable domain, filled in from reference TRBV5-1 and TRBJ1-1, reads KAGVTQTPRYLIKTRGQQVTLSCSPISGHRSVSWYQQTPGQGLQFLFEYFSETQRNKGNFPGRFSGRQFSNSRSEMNVSTLELGDSALYLCASSGRDDTEAFFGQGTRLTVV.

V gene TRBV2 combines with J gene TRBJ2-1; TRBD2 matches at 9 bases. V shed 4 bases, J shed 7 bases, and the junction held 5 bases outside the gene matches. CDR3 length: 14 residues. Looked up from germline, CDR1 is SNHLY and CDR2 is FYNNEI. In nucleotides, the CDR3 is TGTGCCAGCAGTGTTGGACTAGCGAATAATGAGCAGTTCTTC. The encoded protein is CASSVGLANNEQFF.

This clone came up a few times. The chain uses TRBV13 and TRBJ2-7, with D perhaps matching TRBD2 (6 bases). The ends were cut back, 8 bases at V and 0 bases at J, with 23 bases in the middle. The CDR3 length is 17 residues. The germline V gene has CDR1 PRHDT and CDR2 FYEKMQ (reference sequence). The CDR3 region has the DNA TGTGCCAGCGGGGACTTCTCGCTCCTAGCAAACTCCTACGAGCAGTACTTC. Encoded protein: CASGDFSLLANSYEQYF. Complete variable domain (other parts from reference TRBV13 and TRBJ2-7): AAGVIQSPRHLIKEKRETATLKCYPIPRHDTVYWYQQGPGQDPQFLISFYEKMQSDKGSIPDRFSAQQFSDYHSELNMSSLELGDSALYFCASGDFSLLANSYEQYFGPGTRLTVT.

J is TRBJ1-1 and V is TRBV7-6; possible D gene TRBD1, 5 bases. CDR3 length equals 15 residues. Germline CDR1 reads SGHVS; CDR2 reads FNYEAQ. Deletions cut 5 bases from V and 6 bases from J, with 19 bases between. The CDR3 nucleotides read TGTGCCAGCAGCCCGAATAGGGGCTTCAGATCTGAAGCTTTCTTT. Encoded protein: CASSPNRGFRSEAFF.

The gene calls are TRBV13 and TRBJ1-4; 7 positions match TRBD1. This CDR3 has 14 amino acids. After removal of 5 bases from V and 12 bases from J, the junction contained 12 bases not matched to a gene. Germline assignment: CDR1 PRHDT and CDR2 FYEKMQ (reference sequence). The CDR3 protein is CASSENRDSTQLFF. The CDR3 coding sequence is TGTGCCAGCAGCGAGAACCGGGACAGTACTCAACTGTTTTTT.

The chain carries TRBV5-6 and TRBJ2-3, with D unclear. The CDR3 has 14 amino acids. Germline loops: CDR1 SGHDT, CDR2 YYEEEE. V was shortened by 0 bases and J by 6 bases, with 11 bases between the two germline ends. CDR3 sequence reads: CASSLVSSSDTQYF. The CDR3 nucleotides read TGTGCCAGCAGCTTGGTGAGTTCTAGTGATACGCAGTATTTT.

The chain has TRBV10-1 and TRBJ2-2; perhaps TRBD2 as D (7 bases). The CDR3 totals 17 residues. Germline V gene sequence: CDR1 WNHNN, CDR2 SYGVQD (reference sequence). V lost 0 bases, J lost 5 bases, and 16 bases lay in between. The CDR3 sequence is CASSESGGGGRTGELFF. CDR3 DNA: TGCGCCAGCAGTGAGTCCGGTGGCGGGGGCCGGACCGGGGAGCTGTTTTTT.